These T cell receptor beta chains were read from a single sample in a study of glioma-infiltrating T cells. MiXCR was run by TCRdb on the multiplex PCR reads, yielding one entry per CDR3 protein. The sample consists of around 140,000 distinct CDR3 sequences, roughly two fifths of them appearing once. What was sequenced was glioma tissue, nonneoplastic brain tissue, or PBMCs (not recorded which). Receptor source: a human donor with low-grade glioma or glioblastoma, undergoing nonglioma brain surgery, or in good health (not recorded which). Each CDR3 is given with its conserved first and last residue. D genes are given only for firm matches. Only part of the rows carry a size: once, few, many, or a class if the clone is expanded.

TRBV6-2/TRBV6-3,TRBJ2-1,few,.,TGTGCCAGCAGTGCCTGGGGCTCCCCCAATGAGCAGTTCTTC,CASSAWGSPNEQFF
TRBV18,TRBJ2-3,.,TRBD1,TGTGCCACCTCCGAGGGGACAGGGGGCGCGTCAGATACGCAGTATTTT,CATSEGTGGASDTQYF
TRBV6-6,TRBJ1-1,few,.,TGTGCCAGCAGTTACTCCGGGCTCATGAACACTGAAGCTTTCTTT,CASSYSGLMNTEAFF
TRBV6-1,TRBJ1-1,many,.,TGTGCCAGCAGTGGGACAGCCACTGAAGCTTTCTTT,CASSGTATEAFF
TRBV20-1,TRBJ2-7,.,.,TGCAGTGCTAGGGACTGGGAGACCTACGAGCAGTACTTC,CSARDWETYEQYF
TRBV24-1,TRBJ2-5,.,.,TGTGCCACCAGTGATTTTACCAGGGGTTCGGAGACCCAGTACTTC,CATSDFTRGSETQYF
TRBV10-2,TRBJ1-2,.,.,TGCGCCAGCTACCGGGCCGACTATGGCTACACCTTC,CASYRADYGYTF
TRBV6-2/TRBV6-3,TRBJ1-1,many,.,TGTGCCAGCAGTCAGTACACTGAAGCTTTCTTT,CASSQYTEAFF
TRBV18,TRBJ1-1,.,.,TGTGCCAGCTCACCTGATGGTAAGAACACTGAAGCTTTCTTT,CASSPDGKNTEAFF
TRBV20-1,TRBJ2-1,.,.,TGCAGTGCCATCCGGGACCCAACGGGTGAGCAGTTCTTC,CSAIRDPTGEQFF
TRBV10-3,TRBJ1-1,.,.,TGTGCCATCAGTGAGATTGCACCGAACACTGAAGCTTTCTTT,CAISEIAPNTEAFF
TRBV7-2,TRBJ2-1,.,TRBD2,TGTGCCAGCAGCCCCCAGGAGCGGGAGACCTACAATGAGCAGTTCTTC,CASSPQERETYNEQFF
TRBV7-6,TRBJ1-3,.,.,TGTGCCAGCAGTACCATGGCTGGCTCTGGAAACACCATATATTTT,CASSTMAGSGNTIYF
TRBV20-1,TRBJ2-7,few,.,TGCAGTGCCCAAGGGGGGTCAACCTACGAGCAGTACTTC,CSAQGGSTYEQYF
TRBV4-1,TRBJ2-3,few,.,TGCGCCAGCAGCAAGGGCCCAACGAGGGGTGCAGATACGCAGTATTTT,CASSKGPTRGADTQYF
TRBV20-1,TRBJ2-5,once,.,TGCGGTGCTAGACCCCAGTCGGGAGAGACCCAGTACTTC,CGARPQSGETQYF
TRBV10-3,TRBJ1-1,few,.,TGTGCCATCAGAGAACCGGGACACGAGAACACTGAAGCTTTCTTT,CAIREPGHENTEAFF
TRBV20-1,TRBJ2-3,many,.,TGCAGTGCTAAGCGTCGTTCGGGGGATCCTACCGGGAGCACAGATACGCAGTATTTT,CSAKRRSGDPTGSTDTQYF
TRBV15,TRBJ2-2,.,.,TGTGCCACCAGCAGAGACACTTTAACCGGGGAGCTGTTTTTT,CATSRDTLTGELFF
TRBV28,TRBJ2-7,.,TRBD2,TGTGCCAGCAGCAGAGGACTAGCGGGAGGGAGCGAGCAGTACTTC,CASSRGLAGGSEQYF
TRBV27,TRBJ1-5,.,.,TGTGCCAGCAGTTTAACCCCTCGGGGGGGTGGCCAGCCCCAGCATTTT,CASSLTPRGGGQPQHF
TRBV14,TRBJ1-1,once,.,TGTGCCAGCAGCCGGACACCAGCCGATGAAGCTTTCTTT,CASSRTPADEAFF
TRBV20-1,TRBJ1-6,once,.,TGCAGTGCCAAGGCCATCGGGGGGTATAATTCACCCCTCCACTTT,CSAKAIGGYNSPLHF
TRBV19,TRBJ2-3,few,TRBD2,TGTGCCAGTAGTCGAGGAAGGACTAGCGGAACTAGCACAGATACGCAGTATTTT,CASSRGRTSGTSTDTQYF
TRBV6-2/TRBV6-3,TRBJ2-7,.,.,TGTGCCTGCAGTTTCGCAGTGACGGCCGAGCAGTACTTC,CACSFAVTAEQYF
TRBV2,TRBJ1-1,few,.,TGTGCCAGCAAGGGTAACACGGCCACTGAAGCTTTCTTT,CASKGNTATEAFF
TRBV9,TRBJ2-5,.,TRBD2,TGCGCCAGCAGCCCGGGACTAGCGAGAGAGACCCAGTACTTC,CASSPGLARETQYF
TRBV28,TRBJ2-1,.,.,TGTTCCAGCAGTTTATATGGGGATGAGCAGTTCTTC,CSSSLYGDEQFF
TRBV3-1,TRBJ1-1,few,.,TGTGCCAGCAGCCAATACGAGGGAGAAGCTTTCTTT,CASSQYEGEAFF
TRBV7-9,TRBJ2-3,many,.,TGTGCCAGCAGCTTAGTTGGAGATACGCAGTATTTT,CASSLVGDTQYF
TRBV20-1,TRBJ2-7,few,TRBD2,TGCAGTGCGGCCGGGACTAGCGGTGGGCGCCGCGAGCAGTACTTC,CSAAGTSGGRREQYF
TRBV6-2/TRBV6-3,TRBJ2-3,few,.,TGTGCCACCTGGGGGACCCGAGGAGATACGCAGTATTTT,CATWGTRGDTQYF
TRBV6-2/TRBV6-3,TRBJ1-1,.,TRBD1,TGTGCCAGCAGGGACAGGGGGGAGAACACTGAAGCTTTCTTT,CASRDRGENTEAFF
TRBV7-2,TRBJ1-2,few,.,TGTGCCAGCAGCTTCTCTAGGGTGGATGGCTACACCTTC,CASSFSRVDGYTF
TRBV27,TRBJ2-3,few,.,TGTGCCAGCAGTTTATTAGGAAACACAGATACGCAGTATTTT,CASSLLGNTDTQYF
TRBV11-2,TRBJ2-1,.,.,TGTGCCAGCCAGGACAATGAGCAGTTCTTC,CASQDNEQFF
TRBV7-2,TRBJ2-5,.,.,TGTGCCAGCAGCTTGGGTGGAGGCGGATGGGAGACCCAGTACTTC,CASSLGGGGWETQYF
TRBV6-1,TRBJ2-1,many,TRBD1,TGTGCCAGCAGCTTCTCGACAGGGGCCAATGAGCAGTTCTTC,CASSFSTGANEQFF
TRBV20-1,TRBJ2-2,.,TRBD2,TGCAGTGCTAGAGCCACAACTAGCGGGAGGACCGGGGAGCTGTTTTTT,CSARATTSGRTGELFF
TRBV4-1,TRBJ2-5,few,.,TGCGCCAGCAGCCAAGACCGGTATCTGGGGAGTGAGACCCAGTACTTC,CASSQDRYLGSETQYF
TRBV6-1,TRBJ2-2,.,TRBD2,TGTGCCAGCAGTTTCGGGGGAGGGGTTCTTGGCGCGGCCGGGGAGCTGTTTTTT,CASSFGGGVLGAAGELFF
TRBV6-6,TRBJ1-1,.,.,TGTGCCATCAGTGAGTCCTCGGGAAAGGGGACTGAAGCTTTCTTT,CAISESSGKGTEAFF
TRBV2,TRBJ1-1,few,.,TGTGCCAGCACCGCCCAACGAGAGAACACTGAAGCTTTCTTT,CASTAQRENTEAFF